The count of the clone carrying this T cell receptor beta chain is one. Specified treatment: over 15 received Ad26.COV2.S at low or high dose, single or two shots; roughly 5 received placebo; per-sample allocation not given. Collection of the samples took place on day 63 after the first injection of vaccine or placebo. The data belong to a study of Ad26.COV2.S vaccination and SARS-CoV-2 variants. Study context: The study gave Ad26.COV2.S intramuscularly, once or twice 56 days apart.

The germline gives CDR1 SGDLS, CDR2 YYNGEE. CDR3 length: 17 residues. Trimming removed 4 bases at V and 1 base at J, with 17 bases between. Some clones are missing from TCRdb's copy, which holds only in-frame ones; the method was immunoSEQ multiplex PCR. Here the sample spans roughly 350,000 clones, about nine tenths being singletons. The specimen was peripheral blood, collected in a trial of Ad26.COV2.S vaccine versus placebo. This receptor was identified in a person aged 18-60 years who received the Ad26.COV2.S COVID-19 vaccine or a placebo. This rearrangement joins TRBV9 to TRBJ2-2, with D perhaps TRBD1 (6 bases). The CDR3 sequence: CASSTHPRTVNTGELFF. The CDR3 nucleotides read TGTGCCAGCAGCACTCATCCCCGGACAGTGAACACCGGGGAGCTGTTTTTT.